A single sample is the source of the 31 T cell receptor beta chains below, sequenced in a study of OX40 agonist ivuxolimab in advanced cancers. Only in-frame clones appear in the TCRdb table, and some are missing; sequencing was by immunoSEQ multiplex PCR. The sample contains tens of thousands of clones, around 83% of which appear only once. The sample consisted of CD4+ or CD8+ T cells sorted from blood, taken in a trial of the OX40 agonist ivuxolimab. These receptors came from an adult with an advanced solid tumor such as melanoma, head and neck, liver or kidney cancer.

J is TRBJ2-7 and V is TRBV13; D is unresolved. The germline CDR1 and CDR2 sequences are PRHDT and FYEKMQ (reference sequence). CDR3 length equals 11 residues. The V gene lost 5 bases and the J gene lost 7 bases, with 9 bases spanning the gap. CDR3 sequence reads: CASSLLGEQYF. The CDR3 region has the DNA TGTGCCAGCAGCCTCCTTGGGGAGCAGTACTTC.

The CDR3 sequence is CASSLEGRLRDEQYF. CDR3 DNA sequence: TGTGCCAGCAGCTTAGAGGGGCGCCTTCGCGACGAGCAGTACTTC. The chain is built from TRBV7-2 and TRBJ2-7; tentative D call: TRBD1 (5 bases). Deletions cut 1 base from V and 5 bases from J, with 15 bases between. This CDR3 is 15 amino acids long. Germline V gene sequence: CDR1 SGHTA, CDR2 FQGNSA.

The V call is TRBV7-9, the J call TRBJ1-6, with TRBD1 matching 7 bases. The CDR3 has 14 residues. V lost 5 bases, J lost 7 bases, and 5 bases stayed unmatched. The V gene's germline CDR1 is SEHNR and CDR2 FQNEAQ (reference sequence). CDR3 residues: CASSRTGPNSPLHF. The CDR3 nucleotides read TGTGCCAGCAGCCGGACAGGACCCAATTCACCCCTCCACTTT.

The gene calls are TRBV25-1 and TRBJ2-5; 7 positions match TRBD2. With V trimmed by 10 bases and J by 2 bases, 22 bases remained unmatched. This CDR3 has 18 amino acids. Germline V lookup: CDR1 MGHDK, CDR2 SYGVNS. Here the CDR3 DNA reads TGTGCCACCCTACAGTTACCCGGGCTAGCGGAGACACAAGAGACCCAGTACTTC. Protein: CATLQLPGLAETQETQYF.

As concerns this clone: A much larger clone sits a single nucleotide away, making a read error possible. The chain links TRBV4-1 to TRBJ2-4, with TRBD1 matching over 9 bases. In germline, CDR1 is MGHRA, CDR2 YSYEKL. The CDR3 runs 16 residues. V dropped 0 bases and J dropped 8; count of bases not matched to a gene: 8. The CDR3 loop is CASSQEEGQGIDIQYF. The CDR3 nucleotides are TGCGCCAGCAGCCAAGAAGAGGGACAGGGTATAGACATTCAGTACTTC.

The chain is built from TRBV6-1 and TRBJ1-1, with TRBD1 as a possible D gene (5 bases). V shed 5 bases and J shed 6 bases, with 13 bases lying between them. Germline lookup yields CDR1 MNHNS and CDR2 SASEGT. CDR3 length: 13 residues. CDR3 sequence (DNA): TGTGCCAGCAGTCCGGGGACTGTAGCTGAAGCTTTCTTT. Protein product: CASSPGTVAEAFF.

The rearrangement joins TRBV5-6 to TRBJ2-5; D assignment may be TRBD1 or TRBD2 (5 bases each). Looked up from germline, CDR1 is SGHDT and CDR2 is YYEEEE. CDR3 length equals 14 residues. Trimming pared 2 bases from V and 4 bases from J, leaving 12 bases between. The CDR3 sequence: CASSFGVRGETQYF. The CDR3 coding sequence is TGTGCCAGCAGCTTCGGGGTAAGGGGAGAGACCCAGTACTTC.

This clone was observed a handful of times. The chain recombines TRBV9 with TRBJ2-1, with 9 bases identical to TRBD2. This CDR3 contains 15 residues. V lost 3 bases to trimming and J lost 2 bases; unmatched junction nucleotides: 3. Germline CDR1 reads SGDLS; CDR2 reads YYNGEE. The CDR3 nucleotides read TGTGCCAGCAGCGCAGCGGGGGGAACCTACAATGAGCAGTTCTTC. Its translation is CASSAAGGTYNEQFF.

This chain links TRBV9 with TRBJ2-2; D is perhaps TRBD1 or TRBD2 (6 bases each). There are 16 residues in the CDR3. V gave up 4 bases and J gave up 0 bases, with 13 bases separating them. Germline values: CDR1 SGDLS, CDR2 YYNGEE. The CDR3 DNA reads as TGTGCCAGCAGCCCCCGGGGGACAACGAACACCGGGGAGCTGTTTTTT. Translation gives CASSPRGTTNTGELFF.

This clone is labeled as medium-sized. V is TRBV10-1 and J is TRBJ2-3; a possible D gene is TRBD1 (6 bases). The CDR3 covers 15 residues. Trimming shortened V by 3 bases and J by 2 bases, and 12 bases separated the two germline ends. Germline-derived CDR1 and CDR2 are WNHNN and SYGVQD (reference sequence). This chain's CDR3 is CASSDGTYDTDTQYF. The CDR3 DNA follows: TGCGCCAGCAGTGACGGGACATACGACACAGATACGCAGTATTTT.

The CDR3 protein is CASKGPLPGELFF. In DNA, the CDR3 is TGTGCCAGCAAGGGACCATTGCCCGGGGAGCTGTTTTTT. The chain carries TRBV2 and TRBJ2-2; the D gene could be TRBD1 or TRBD2 (5 bases each). Trimming removed 7 bases from V and 6 bases from J, with 12 bases in between. Looked up from germline, CDR1 is SNHLY and CDR2 is FYNNEI. This CDR3 comprises 13 residues.

This chain uses TRBV25-1 with TRBJ1-5; D not certain. The germline CDR1 and CDR2 sequences are MGHDK and SYGVNS. The CDR3 has 14 residues. V was pared by 2 bases and J by 4 bases, with 9 bases between. CDR3 amino acids: CASSELFGNQPQHF. As DNA, the CDR3 is TGTGCCAGCAGTGAACTTTTTGGGAATCAGCCCCAGCATTTT. The full variable domain, completed using reference TRBV25-1 and TRBJ1-5, is EADIYQTPRYLVIGTGKKITLECSQTMGHDKMYWYQQDPGMELHLIHYSYGVNSTEKGDLSSESTVSRIRTEHFPLTLESARPSHTSQYLCASSELFGNQPQHFGDGTRLSIL.

The gene calls are TRBV9 and TRBJ2-1; no clear D. Deletions cut 4 bases from V and 0 bases from J, with 11 bases between. Looked up from germline, CDR1 is SGDLS and CDR2 is YYNGEE. The CDR3 loop spans 15 amino acids. The DNA of the CDR3 is TGTGCCAGCAGCCCTGACTCAAGCTCCTACAATGAGCAGTTCTTC. This encodes CASSPDSSSYNEQFF.

The chain employs TRBV25-1 and TRBJ2-3, with D perhaps TRBD1 (6 bases). The germline gives CDR1 MGHDK, CDR2 SYGVNS. The V and J ends lost 6 bases and 2 bases respectively, with 12 bases between them. This CDR3 region has 14 residues. CDR3 loop: CASRLGQFTDTQYF. The DNA for the CDR3 is TGTGCCAGCAGACTCGGACAGTTCACAGATACGCAGTATTTT.

The chain recombines TRBV27 with TRBJ1-1; D not certain. Germline lookup yields CDR1 MNHEY and CDR2 SMNVEV (reference sequence). With 5 bases removed from V and 1 base from J, the gap between germline ends came to 8 bases. CDR3 length equals 13 residues. The CDR3 coding sequence is TGTGCCAGCAGTCCCCGGGCGAACACTGAAGCTTTCTTT. Translating gives CASSPRANTEAFF.

The chain has TRBV10-2 and TRBJ1-2; unclear D gene. With 3 bases removed from V and 0 bases from J, the gap between germline ends came to 8 bases. CDR3 size: 14 residues. Germline lookup yields CDR1 WSHSY and CDR2 SAAADI. The CDR3 loop reads CASSDRISNYGYTF. The CDR3, as DNA: TGCGCCAGCAGTGACAGGATCTCTAACTATGGCTACACCTTC.

The chain is built from TRBV11-1 and TRBJ2-7; the D is unclear. The CDR3 is 14 residues long. Germline lookup yields CDR1 SGHAT and CDR2 FQDESV (reference sequence). Deletions cut 0 bases from V and 7 bases from J, with 13 bases between. CDR3 protein: CASSLASLVGEQYF. Here the CDR3 DNA reads TGTGCCAGCAGCTTAGCCTCCTTGGTCGGGGAGCAGTACTTC.

The chain carries TRBV6-6 and TRBJ2-7; 11 nucleotides line up with TRBD2. The trim removed 5 bases at V and 2 bases at J, leaving 8 bases unmatched. The CDR3 contains 16 residues. CDR1 and CDR2 from the germline V gene are MNHNY and SVGAGI (reference sequence). The CDR3 nucleotides are TGTGCCAGCAGTAAGGAGACTAGCGGGGACGCCTACGAGCAGTACGTC. This sequence encodes CASSKETSGDAYEQYV.

This rearrangement joins TRBV28 to TRBJ1-1; D is possibly TRBD1 (5 bases). Germline CDR1 MDHEN, CDR2 SYDVKM. V dropped 7 bases and J dropped 0 bases, with 15 bases sitting between them. This CDR3 spans 15 amino acids. The CDR3 nucleotides are TGTGCCAGCACCCTATCTGGACAAATGAACACTGAAGCTTTCTTT. Translation: CASTLSGQMNTEAFF.

This chain uses TRBV27 with TRBJ1-2, with 8 bases aligning to TRBD1. V lost 0 bases and J lost 4; bases outside the gene matches: 10. The CDR3 length is 17 residues. Germline V gene data show CDR1 as MNHEY and CDR2 as SMNVEV (reference sequence). The CDR3 DNA reads TGTGCCAGCAGTTTATCCCCTGGACAGGGTAGGAGCTATGGCTACACCTTC. Translating gives CASSLSPGQGRSYGYTF.

This clone was counted only a few times. This sequence joins TRBV7-6 and TRBJ2-1, with D uncertain. The V gene's germline CDR1 is SGHVS and CDR2 FNYEAQ. Between the trimmed V and J ends, which lost 5 bases and 7 bases, there was a span of 9 bases. The CDR3 totals 12 residues. The CDR3 here is CASSQVGNEQFF. The CDR3 region has the DNA TGTGCCAGCAGCCAGGTGGGGAATGAGCAGTTCTTC. The full variable domain, in which reference TRBV7-6 and TRBJ2-1 provide the parts outside the CDR3, is GAGVSQSPRYKVTKRGQDVALRCDPISGHVSLYWYRQALGQGPEFLTYFNYEAQQDKSGLPNDRFSAERPEGSISTLTIQRTEQRDSAMYRCASSQVGNEQFFGPGTRLTVL.

The J gene is TRBJ2-7, the V gene TRBV12-5, with a possible D match to TRBD1 (6 bases). Germline lookup yields CDR1 LGHNT and CDR2 FRNRAP. V dropped 0 bases and J dropped 4 bases, with 16 bases sitting between them. This CDR3 comprises 16 residues. This chain's CDR3 is CASGLVQNTGPYEQYF. The CDR3 DNA sequence: TGTGCTAGTGGTTTGGTACAAAACACAGGGCCGTACGAGCAGTACTTC.

The gene calls are TRBV4-1 and TRBJ2-7, with 11 bases matching TRBD2. The V gene end was trimmed by 4 bases and the J gene end by 6 bases; junction bases not matched to a gene: 8. The length of the CDR3 is 15 residues. CDR1 is MGHRA and CDR2 is YSYEKL in the germline V gene. The CDR3 loop reads CASSLTSGAPSEQYF. The DNA for the CDR3 is TGCGCCAGCAGCCTGACTAGCGGGGCCCCTTCCGAGCAGTACTTC.

The gene calls are TRBV6-4 and TRBJ2-3, with 15 bases aligning to TRBD2. The CDR3 length is 16 residues. Losses at the gene ends were 5 bases for V and 6 bases for J; bases not matched to a gene: 6. Germline assignment: CDR1 MRHNA and CDR2 SNTAGT. Here the CDR3 reads CASSFGTSGGTDTQYF. The CDR3 coding sequence is TGTGCCAGCAGTTTTGGGACTAGCGGGGGGACGGATACGCAGTATTTT.

This clone was picked up a small number of times. The CDR3 coding sequence is TGCGCCAGCAGCTCAACGATTTATTCCTACGAGCAGTACTTC. Protein product: CASSSTIYSYEQYF. This chain joins TRBV4-3 and TRBJ2-7; D is uncertain. V dropped 5 bases and J dropped 1 base, with 12 bases sitting between them. The germline gives CDR1 LGHNA, CDR2 YSLEER. The CDR3 is 14 residues long.

As concerns this clone: This sample includes further DNA sequences coding for the same CDR3. The chain joins TRBV5-4 to TRBJ2-1; D is ambiguous. From germline, CDR1 is SGHNT and CDR2 YYREEE (reference sequence). The V and J ends lost 4 bases and 4 bases respectively, with 3 bases between them. CDR3 length: 11 amino acids. In DNA form, the CDR3 reads TGTGCCAGCAGCCTTTACAATGAGCAGTTCTTC. Its translation is CASSLYNEQFF.

This rearrangement joins TRBV27 to TRBJ2-1; 9 nucleotides agree with TRBD1. This CDR3 region has 17 residues. V trimming: 2 bases; J trimming: 7 bases; junction bases outside the gene matches: 12. The germline CDR1 and CDR2 sequences are MNHEY and SMNVEV (reference sequence). The CDR3 DNA follows: TGTGCCAGCAGTTTAGACGGGACAGGGTACTTTTGGAATGAGCAGTTCTTC. Translated: CASSLDGTGYFWNEQFF.

The genes are TRBV7-2 and TRBJ2-7; 10 positions match TRBD2. The CDR3 consists of 13 residues. V lost 1 base and J lost 6; bases outside the gene matches: 0. Germline V gives CDR1 SGHTA, CDR2 FQGNSA. In nucleotides, the CDR3 is TGTGCCAGCAGCTTAGGACTAGCGGGCGAGCAGTACTTC. It is translated as CASSLGLAGEQYF.

V and J are TRBV5-4 and TRBJ2-3; D possibly corresponds to TRBD2 (6 bases). CDR1 and CDR2 (germline): SGHNT, YYREEE (reference sequence). The CDR3 sequence is 10 residues long. The CDR3 region has the DNA TGTGCAGCGGGCCCAGATACGCAGTATTTT. Protein product: CAAGPDTQYF.

This rearrangement joins TRBV20-1 to TRBJ1-1; 7 nucleotides agree with TRBD1. The CDR3 loop spans 11 amino acids. CDR1 is DFQATT, CDR2 SNEGSKA, per germline (reference sequence). V was clipped by 6 bases and J by 5 bases; unmatched bases: 3. The CDR3 spells CSAQQGTEAFF. Written as DNA, the CDR3 is TGCAGTGCCCAACAGGGGACTGAAGCTTTCTTT.

In its sample, this clone is medium-sized (0.01 to 0.1%). V is TRBV11-3 and J is TRBJ2-3, with 11 bases fitting TRBD1. After removal of 5 bases from V and 3 bases from J, the junction contained 10 bases not matched to a gene. The CDR3 is 17 residues long. From germline, CDR1 is SGHNT and CDR2 YENEEA. The CDR3 DNA reads TGTGCCAGCAGCGCATATGCCGGGACAGGGGGGACAGATACGCAGTATTTT. This translates into CASSAYAGTGGTDTQYF. Full variable domain (rest looked up from reference TRBV11-3 and TRBJ2-3): EAGVVQSPRYKIIEKKQPVAFWCNPISGHNTLYWYLQNLGQGPELLIRYENEEAVDDSQLPKDRFSAERLKGVDSTLKIQPAELGDSAVYLCASSAYAGTGGTDTQYFGPGTRLTVL.